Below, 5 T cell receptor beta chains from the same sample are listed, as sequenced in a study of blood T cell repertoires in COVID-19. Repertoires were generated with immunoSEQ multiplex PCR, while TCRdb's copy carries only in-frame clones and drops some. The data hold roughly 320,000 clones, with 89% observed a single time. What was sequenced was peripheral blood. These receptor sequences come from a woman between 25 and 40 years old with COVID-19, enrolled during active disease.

The CDR3 bases are TGTGCCAGTAGTATGGGAGATTACTCCTACGAGCAGTACTTC. It encodes CASSMGDYSYEQYF. The chain combines TRBV19 with TRBJ2-7, with D possibly matching TRBD2 (5 bases). CDR1 is LNHDA, CDR2 SQIVND, per germline (reference sequence). This CDR3 has 14 residues. With 3 bases removed from V and 0 bases from J, the gap between germline ends came to 9 bases.

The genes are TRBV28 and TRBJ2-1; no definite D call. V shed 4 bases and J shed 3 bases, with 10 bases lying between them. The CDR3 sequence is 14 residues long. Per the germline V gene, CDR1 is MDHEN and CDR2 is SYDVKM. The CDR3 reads CASSWQANYNEQFF. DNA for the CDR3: TGTGCCAGCAGTTGGCAGGCGAACTACAATGAGCAGTTCTTC.

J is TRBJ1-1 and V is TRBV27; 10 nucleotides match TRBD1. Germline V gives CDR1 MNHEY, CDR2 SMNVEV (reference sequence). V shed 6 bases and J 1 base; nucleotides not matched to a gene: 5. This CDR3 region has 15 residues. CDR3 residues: CASRGTGAQNTEAFF. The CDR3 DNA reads TGTGCCAGCAGAGGGACAGGGGCACAGAACACTGAAGCTTTCTTT.

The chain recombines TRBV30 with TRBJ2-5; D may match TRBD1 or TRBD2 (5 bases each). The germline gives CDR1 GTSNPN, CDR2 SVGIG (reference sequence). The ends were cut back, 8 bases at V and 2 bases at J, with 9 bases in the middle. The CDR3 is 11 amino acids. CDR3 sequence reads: CAGGRQETQYF. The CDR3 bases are TGTGCCGGGGGACGTCAAGAGACCCAGTACTTC.

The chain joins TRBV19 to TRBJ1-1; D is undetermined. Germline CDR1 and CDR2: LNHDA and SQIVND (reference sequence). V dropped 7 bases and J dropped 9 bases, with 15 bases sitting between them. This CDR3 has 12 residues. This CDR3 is CASNGQTRQAFF. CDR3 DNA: TGTGCCAGTAATGGGCAGACCCGACAAGCTTTCTTT.